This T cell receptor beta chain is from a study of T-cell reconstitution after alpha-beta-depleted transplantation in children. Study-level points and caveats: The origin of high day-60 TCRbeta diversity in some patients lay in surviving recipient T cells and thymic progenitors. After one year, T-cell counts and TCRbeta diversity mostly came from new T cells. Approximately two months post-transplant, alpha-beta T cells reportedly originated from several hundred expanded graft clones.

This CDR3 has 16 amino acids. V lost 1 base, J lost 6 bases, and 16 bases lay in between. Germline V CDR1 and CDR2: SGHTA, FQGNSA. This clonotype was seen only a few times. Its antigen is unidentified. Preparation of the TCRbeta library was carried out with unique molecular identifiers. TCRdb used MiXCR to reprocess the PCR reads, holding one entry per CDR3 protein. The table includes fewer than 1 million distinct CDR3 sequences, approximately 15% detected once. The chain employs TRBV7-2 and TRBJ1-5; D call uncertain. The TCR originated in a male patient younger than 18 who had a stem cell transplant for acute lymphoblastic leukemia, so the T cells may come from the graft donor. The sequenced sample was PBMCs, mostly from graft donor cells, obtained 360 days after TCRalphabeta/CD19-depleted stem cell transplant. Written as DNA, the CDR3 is TGTGCCAGCAGCTTAGGTGCATGGGGTTACGGTCAGCCCCAGCATTTT. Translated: CASSLGAWGYGQPQHF.